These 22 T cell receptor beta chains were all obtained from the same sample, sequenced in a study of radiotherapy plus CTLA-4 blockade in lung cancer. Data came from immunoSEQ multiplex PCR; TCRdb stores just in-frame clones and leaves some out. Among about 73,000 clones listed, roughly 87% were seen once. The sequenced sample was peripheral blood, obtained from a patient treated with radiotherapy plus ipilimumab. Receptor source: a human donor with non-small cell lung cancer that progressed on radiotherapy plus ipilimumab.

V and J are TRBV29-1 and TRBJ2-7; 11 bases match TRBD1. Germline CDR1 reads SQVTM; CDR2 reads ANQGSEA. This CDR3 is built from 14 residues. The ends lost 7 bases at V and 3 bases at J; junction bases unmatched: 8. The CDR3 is CSARGTGGRYEQYF. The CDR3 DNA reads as TGCAGCGCGCGCGGGACAGGGGGACGCTACGAGCAGTACTTC.

The CDR3 region is CASSQGLGGTDTQYF. For the CDR3, the DNA is TGTGCCAGCAGCCAGGGACTAGGAGGCACAGATACGCAGTATTTT. The chain joins TRBV7-2 to TRBJ2-3, with 8 bases that match TRBD2. Germline CDR1 reads SGHTA; CDR2 reads FQGNSA. This CDR3 has 15 residues. Trimming cost V 5 bases and J 1 base; bases outside gene matches: 5.

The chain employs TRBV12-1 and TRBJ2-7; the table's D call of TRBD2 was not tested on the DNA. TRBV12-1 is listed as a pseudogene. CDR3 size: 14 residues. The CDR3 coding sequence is TGTGCCAGCAGCTCTTCCCCGGAGTCCTACGAGCAGTACGTC. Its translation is CASSSSPESYEQYV.

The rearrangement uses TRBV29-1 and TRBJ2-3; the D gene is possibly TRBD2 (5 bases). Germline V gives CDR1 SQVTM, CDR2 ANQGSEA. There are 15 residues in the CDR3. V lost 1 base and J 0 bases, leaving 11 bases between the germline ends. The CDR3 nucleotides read TGCAGCGTTGAAGGTCCTCGCGGGAGCACAGATACGCAGTATTTT. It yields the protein CSVEGPRGSTDTQYF.

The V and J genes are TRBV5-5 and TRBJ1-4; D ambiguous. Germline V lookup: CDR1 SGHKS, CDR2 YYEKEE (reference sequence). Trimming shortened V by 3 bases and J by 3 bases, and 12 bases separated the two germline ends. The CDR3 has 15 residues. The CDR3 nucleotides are TGTGCCAGCAGCTCTGACACGCTGGCTAATGAAAAACTGTTTTTT. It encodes CASSSDTLANEKLFF.

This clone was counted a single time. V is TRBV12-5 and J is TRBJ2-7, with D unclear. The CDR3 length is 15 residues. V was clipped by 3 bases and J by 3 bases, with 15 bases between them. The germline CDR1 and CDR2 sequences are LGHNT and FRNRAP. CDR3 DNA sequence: TGTGCTAGTGGTTTAGTGACATCCCCCAGCTACGAGCAGTACTTC. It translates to CASGLVTSPSYEQYF.

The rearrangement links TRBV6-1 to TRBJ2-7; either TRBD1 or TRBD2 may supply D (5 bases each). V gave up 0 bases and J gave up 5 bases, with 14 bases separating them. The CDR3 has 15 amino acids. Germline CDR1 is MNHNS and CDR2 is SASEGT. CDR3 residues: CASSEASGTANEQYF. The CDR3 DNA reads TGTGCCAGCAGTGAAGCATCCGGGACGGCGAACGAGCAGTACTTC.

The DNA of the CDR3 is TGTGCCAGCAGCCCCAGGTACGGGACTGAAGCTTTCTTT. It is translated as CASSPRYGTEAFF. The chain links TRBV14 to TRBJ1-1; D unclear. Germline lookup yields CDR1 SGHDN and CDR2 FVKESK. This CDR3 has 13 residues. Between the trimmed V and J ends, which lost 4 bases and 5 bases, there was a span of 11 bases.

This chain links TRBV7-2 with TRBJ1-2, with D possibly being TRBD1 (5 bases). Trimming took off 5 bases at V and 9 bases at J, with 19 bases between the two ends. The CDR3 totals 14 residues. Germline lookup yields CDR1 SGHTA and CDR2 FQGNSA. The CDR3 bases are TGTGCCAGCAGCCCCACGGTGTCTGAGGGGCGCTACACCTTC. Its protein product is CASSPTVSEGRYTF.

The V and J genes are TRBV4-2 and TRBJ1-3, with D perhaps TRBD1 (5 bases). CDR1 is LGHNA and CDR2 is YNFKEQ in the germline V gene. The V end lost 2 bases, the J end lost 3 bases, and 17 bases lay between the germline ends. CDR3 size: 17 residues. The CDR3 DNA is TGTGCCAGCAGCCAAATGGGGAGGGGAACCTTTGGAAACACCATATATTTT. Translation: CASSQMGRGTFGNTIYF.

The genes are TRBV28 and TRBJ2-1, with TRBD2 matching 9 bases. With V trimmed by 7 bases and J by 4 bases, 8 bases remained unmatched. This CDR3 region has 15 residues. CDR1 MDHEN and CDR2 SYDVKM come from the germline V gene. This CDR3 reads CASTPGLAVYNEQFF. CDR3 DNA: TGTGCCAGCACTCCGGGACTAGCAGTTTACAATGAGCAGTTCTTC.

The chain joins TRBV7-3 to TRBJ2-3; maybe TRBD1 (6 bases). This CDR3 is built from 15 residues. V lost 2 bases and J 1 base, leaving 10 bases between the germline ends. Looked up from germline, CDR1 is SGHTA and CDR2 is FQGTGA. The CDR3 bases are TGTGCCAGCAGCTTAGGGGCAGGGGGCACAGATACGCAGTATTTT. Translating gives CASSLGAGGTDTQYF. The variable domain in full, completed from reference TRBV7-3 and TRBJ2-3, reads GAGVSQTPSNKVTEKGKYVELRCDPISGHTALYWYRQSLGQGPEFLIYFQGTGAADDSGLPNDRFFAVRPEGSVSTLKIQRTERGDSAVYLCASSLGAGGTDTQYFGPGTRLTVL.

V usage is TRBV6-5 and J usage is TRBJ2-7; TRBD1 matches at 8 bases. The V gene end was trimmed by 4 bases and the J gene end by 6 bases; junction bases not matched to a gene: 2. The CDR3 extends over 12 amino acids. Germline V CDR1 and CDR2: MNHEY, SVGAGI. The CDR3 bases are TGTGCCAGCAGTTCGACAGGGGTCGAGCAGTACGTC. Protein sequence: CASSSTGVEQYV.

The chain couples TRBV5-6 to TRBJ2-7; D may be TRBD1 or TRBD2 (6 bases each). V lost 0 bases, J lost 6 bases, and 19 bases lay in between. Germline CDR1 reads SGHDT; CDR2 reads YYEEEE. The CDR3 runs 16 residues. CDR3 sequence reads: CASSLVLSGGLGEQYF. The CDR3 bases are TGTGCCAGCAGCTTGGTTCTTTCCGGGGGCTTGGGCGAGCAGTACTTC.

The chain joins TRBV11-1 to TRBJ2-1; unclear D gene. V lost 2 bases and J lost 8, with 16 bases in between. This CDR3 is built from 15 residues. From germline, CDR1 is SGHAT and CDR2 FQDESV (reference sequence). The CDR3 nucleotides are TGTGCCAGCAGCTTATACGAGAACTCTGTCGATGAGCAGTTCTTC. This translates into CASSLYENSVDEQFF.

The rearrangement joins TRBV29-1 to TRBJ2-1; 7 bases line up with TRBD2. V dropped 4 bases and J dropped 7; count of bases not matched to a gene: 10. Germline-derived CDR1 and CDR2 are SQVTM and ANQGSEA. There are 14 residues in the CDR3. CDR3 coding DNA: TGCAGCGTTGGTGGGAGACTGGGAGGGAATGAGCAGTTCTTC. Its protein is CSVGGRLGGNEQFF.

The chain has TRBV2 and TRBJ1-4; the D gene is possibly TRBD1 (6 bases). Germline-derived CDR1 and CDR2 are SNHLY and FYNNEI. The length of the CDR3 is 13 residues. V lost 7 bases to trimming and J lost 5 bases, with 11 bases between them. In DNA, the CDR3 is TGTGCCAGCACCGGGGGCACAAATGAAAAACTGTTTTTT. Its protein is CASTGGTNEKLFF.

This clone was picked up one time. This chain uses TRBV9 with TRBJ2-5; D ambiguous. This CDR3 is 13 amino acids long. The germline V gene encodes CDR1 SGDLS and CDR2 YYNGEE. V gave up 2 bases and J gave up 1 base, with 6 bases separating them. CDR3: CASSVPGQETQYF. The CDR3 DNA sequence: TGTGCCAGCAGCGTCCCGGGCCAAGAGACCCAGTACTTC. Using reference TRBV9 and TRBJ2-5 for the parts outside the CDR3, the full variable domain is DSGVTQTPKHLITATGQRVTLRCSPRSGDLSVYWYQQSLDQGLQFLIQYYNGEERAKGNILERFSAQQFPDLHSELNLSSLELGDSALYFCASSVPGQETQYFGPGTRLLVL.

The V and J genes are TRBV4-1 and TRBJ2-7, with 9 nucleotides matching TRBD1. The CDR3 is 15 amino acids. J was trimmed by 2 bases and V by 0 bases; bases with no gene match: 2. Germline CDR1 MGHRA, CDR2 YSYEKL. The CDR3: CASSQDGTGTYEQYV. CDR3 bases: TGCGCCAGCAGCCAAGACGGGACAGGGACCTACGAGCAGTACGTC.

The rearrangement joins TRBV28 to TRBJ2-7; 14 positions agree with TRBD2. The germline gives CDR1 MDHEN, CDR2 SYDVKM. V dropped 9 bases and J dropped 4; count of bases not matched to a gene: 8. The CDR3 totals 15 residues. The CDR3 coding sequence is TGTGCCAGTATGGGACTAGCGGGAGCCATTTACGAGCAGTACTTC. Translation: CASMGLAGAIYEQYF. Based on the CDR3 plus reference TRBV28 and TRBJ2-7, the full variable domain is DVKVTQSSRYLVKRTGEKVFLECVQDMDHENMFWYRQDPGLGLRLIYFSYDVKMKEKGDIPEGYSVSREKKERFSLILESASTNQTSMYLCASMGLAGAIYEQYFGPGTRLTVT.

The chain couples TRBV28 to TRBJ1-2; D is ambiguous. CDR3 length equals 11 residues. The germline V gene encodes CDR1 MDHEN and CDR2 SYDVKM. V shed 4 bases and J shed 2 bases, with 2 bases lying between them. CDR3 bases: TGTGCCAGCAGTTACAACTATGGCTACACCTTC. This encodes CASSYNYGYTF.

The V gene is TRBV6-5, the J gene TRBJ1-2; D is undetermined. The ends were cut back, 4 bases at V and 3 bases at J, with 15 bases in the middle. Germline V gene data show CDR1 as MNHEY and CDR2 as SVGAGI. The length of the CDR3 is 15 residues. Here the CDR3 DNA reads TGTGCCAGCAGTTCGGGTTTCGAACAATACTATGGCTACACCTTC. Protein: CASSSGFEQYYGYTF.